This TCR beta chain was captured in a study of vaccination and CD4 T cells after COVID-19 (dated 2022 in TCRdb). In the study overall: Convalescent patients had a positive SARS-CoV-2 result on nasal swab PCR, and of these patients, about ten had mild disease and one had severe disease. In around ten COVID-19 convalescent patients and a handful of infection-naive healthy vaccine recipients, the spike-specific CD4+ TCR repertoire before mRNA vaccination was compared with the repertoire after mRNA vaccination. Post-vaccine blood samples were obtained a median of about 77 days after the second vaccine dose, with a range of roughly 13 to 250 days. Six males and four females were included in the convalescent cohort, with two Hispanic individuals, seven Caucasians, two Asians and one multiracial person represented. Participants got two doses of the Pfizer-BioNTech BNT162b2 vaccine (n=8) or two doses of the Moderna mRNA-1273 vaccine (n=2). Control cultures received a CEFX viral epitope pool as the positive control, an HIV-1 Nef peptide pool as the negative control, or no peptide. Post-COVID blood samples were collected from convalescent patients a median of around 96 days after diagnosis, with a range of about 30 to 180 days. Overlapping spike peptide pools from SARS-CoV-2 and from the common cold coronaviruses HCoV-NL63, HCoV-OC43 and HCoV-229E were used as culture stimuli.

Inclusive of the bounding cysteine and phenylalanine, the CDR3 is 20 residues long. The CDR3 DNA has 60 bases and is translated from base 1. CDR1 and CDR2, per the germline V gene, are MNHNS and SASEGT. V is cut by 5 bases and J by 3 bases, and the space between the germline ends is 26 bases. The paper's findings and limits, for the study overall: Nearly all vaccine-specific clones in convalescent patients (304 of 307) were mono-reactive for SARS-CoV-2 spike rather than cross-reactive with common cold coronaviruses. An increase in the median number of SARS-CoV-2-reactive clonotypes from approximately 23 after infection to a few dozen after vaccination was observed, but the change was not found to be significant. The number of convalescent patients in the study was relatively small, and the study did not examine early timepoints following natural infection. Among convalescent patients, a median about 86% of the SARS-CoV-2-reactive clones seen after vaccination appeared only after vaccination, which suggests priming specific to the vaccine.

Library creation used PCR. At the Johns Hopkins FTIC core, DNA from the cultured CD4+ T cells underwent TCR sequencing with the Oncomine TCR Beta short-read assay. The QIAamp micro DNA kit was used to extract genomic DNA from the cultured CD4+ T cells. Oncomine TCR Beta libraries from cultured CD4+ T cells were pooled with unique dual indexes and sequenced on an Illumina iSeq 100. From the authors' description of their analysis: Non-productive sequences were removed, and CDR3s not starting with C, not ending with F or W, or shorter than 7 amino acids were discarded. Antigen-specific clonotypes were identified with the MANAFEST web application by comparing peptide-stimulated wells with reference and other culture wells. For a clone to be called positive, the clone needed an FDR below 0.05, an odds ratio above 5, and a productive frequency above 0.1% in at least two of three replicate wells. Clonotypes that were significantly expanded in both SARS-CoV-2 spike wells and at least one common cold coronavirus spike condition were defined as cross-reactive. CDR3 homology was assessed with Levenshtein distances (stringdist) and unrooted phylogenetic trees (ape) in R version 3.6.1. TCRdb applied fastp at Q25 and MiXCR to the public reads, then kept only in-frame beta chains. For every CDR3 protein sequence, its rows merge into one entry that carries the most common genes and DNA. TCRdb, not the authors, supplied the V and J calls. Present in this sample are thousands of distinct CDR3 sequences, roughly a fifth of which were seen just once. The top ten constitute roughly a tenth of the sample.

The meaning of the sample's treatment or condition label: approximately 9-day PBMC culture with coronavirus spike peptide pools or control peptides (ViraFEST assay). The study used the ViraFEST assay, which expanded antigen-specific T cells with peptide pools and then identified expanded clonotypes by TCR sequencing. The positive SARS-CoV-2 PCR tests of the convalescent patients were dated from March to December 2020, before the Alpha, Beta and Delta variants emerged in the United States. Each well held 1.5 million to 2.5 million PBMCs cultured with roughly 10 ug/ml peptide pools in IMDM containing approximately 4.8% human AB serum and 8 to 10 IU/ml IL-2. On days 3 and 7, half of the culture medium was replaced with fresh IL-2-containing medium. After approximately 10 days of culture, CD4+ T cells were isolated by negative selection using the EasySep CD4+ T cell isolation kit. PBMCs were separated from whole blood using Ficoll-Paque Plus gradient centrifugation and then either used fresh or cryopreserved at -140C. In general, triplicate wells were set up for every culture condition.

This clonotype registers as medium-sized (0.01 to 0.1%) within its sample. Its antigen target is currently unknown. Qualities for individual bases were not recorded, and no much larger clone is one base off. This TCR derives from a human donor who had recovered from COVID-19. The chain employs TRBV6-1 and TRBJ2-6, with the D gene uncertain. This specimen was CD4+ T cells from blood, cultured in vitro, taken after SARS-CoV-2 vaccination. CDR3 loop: CASSPQPVTGSGSGANVLTF. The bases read TGTGCCAGCAGTCCTCAGCCCGTTACCGGGTCGGGTAGTGGGGCCAACGTCCTGACTTTC.